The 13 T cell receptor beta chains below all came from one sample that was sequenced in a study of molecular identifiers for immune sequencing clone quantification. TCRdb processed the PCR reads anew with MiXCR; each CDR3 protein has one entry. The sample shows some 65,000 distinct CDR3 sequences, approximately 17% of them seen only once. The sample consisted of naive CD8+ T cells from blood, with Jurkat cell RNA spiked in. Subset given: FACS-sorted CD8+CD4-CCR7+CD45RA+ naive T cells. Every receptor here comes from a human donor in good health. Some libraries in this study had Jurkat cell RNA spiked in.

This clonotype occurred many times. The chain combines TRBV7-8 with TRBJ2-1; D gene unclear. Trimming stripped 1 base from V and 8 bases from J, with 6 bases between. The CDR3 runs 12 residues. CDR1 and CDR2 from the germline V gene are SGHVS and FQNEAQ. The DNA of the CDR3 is TGTGCCAGCAGCTTAGGGTCACATGAGCAGTTCTTC. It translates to CASSLGSHEQFF. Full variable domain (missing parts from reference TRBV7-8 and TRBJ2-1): GAGVSQSPRYKVAKRGQDVALRCDPISGHVSLFWYQQALGQGPEFLTYFQNEAQLDKSGLPSDRFFAERPEGSVSTLKIQRTQQEDSAVYLCASSLGSHEQFFGPGTRLTVL.

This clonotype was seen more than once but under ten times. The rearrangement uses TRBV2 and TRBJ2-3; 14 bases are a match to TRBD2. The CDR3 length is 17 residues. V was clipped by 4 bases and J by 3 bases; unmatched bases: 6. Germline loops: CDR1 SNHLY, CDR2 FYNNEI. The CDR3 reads CASSVGTSGSPTDTQYF. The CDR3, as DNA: TGTGCCAGCAGTGTGGGGACTAGCGGGAGTCCAACAGATACGCAGTATTTT.

The CDR3 DNA follows: TGTGCCAGCAGCCAGCCGACTCAAAAGCCCACAGATACGCAGTATTTT. Translating it yields CASSQPTQKPTDTQYF. The genes are TRBV3-1 and TRBJ2-3; D not resolved. Trimming left V 3 bases short and J 2 bases short, with 15 bases between. This CDR3 comprises 16 residues. Germline assignment: CDR1 LGHDT and CDR2 YNNKEL (reference sequence).

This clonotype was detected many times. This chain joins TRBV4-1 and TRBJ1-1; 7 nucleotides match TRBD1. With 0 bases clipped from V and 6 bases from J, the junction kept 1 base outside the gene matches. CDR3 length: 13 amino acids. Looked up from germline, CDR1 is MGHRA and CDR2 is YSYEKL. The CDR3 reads CASSQEDRPEAFF. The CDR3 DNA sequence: TGCGCCAGCAGCCAAGAGGACAGGCCTGAAGCTTTCTTT.

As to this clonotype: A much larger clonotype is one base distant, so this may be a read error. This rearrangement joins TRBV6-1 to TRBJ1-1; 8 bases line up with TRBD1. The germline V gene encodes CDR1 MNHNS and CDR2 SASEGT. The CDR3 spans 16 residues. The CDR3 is CASGEARQGPNTEAFF. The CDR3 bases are TGTGCCAGCGGTGAAGCGCGACAGGGGCCGAACACTGAAGCTTTCTTT.

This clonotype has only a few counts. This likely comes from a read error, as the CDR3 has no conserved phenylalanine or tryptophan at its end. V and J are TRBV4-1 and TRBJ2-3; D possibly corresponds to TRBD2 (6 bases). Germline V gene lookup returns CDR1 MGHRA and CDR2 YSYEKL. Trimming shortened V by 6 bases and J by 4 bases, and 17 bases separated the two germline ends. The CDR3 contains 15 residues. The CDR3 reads CASSLAGGPSDTQYL. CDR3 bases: TGCGCCAGCAGTCTAGCAGGAGGGCCTTCAGATACGCAGTATCTT.

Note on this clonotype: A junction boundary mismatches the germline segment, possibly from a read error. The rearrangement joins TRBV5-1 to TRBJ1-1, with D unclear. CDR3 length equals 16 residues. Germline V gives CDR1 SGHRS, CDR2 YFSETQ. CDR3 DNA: TGCGCCAGCAGCCCCCCAGGAGAGGGCATGAACACTGGAGCTTTCTTT. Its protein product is CASSPPGEGMNTGAFF.

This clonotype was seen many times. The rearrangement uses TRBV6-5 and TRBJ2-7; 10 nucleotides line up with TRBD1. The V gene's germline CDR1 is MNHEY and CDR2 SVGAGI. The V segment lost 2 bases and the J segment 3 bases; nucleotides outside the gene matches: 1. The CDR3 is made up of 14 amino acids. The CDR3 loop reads CASSYDRGHYEQYF. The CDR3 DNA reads TGTGCCAGCAGTTACGACAGGGGGCACTACGAGCAGTACTTC.

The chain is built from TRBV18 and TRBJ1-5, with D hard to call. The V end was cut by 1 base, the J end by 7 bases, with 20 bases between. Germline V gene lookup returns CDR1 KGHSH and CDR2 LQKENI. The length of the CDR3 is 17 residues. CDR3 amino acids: CASSPREVSGSRQPQHF. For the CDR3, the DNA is TGTGCCAGCTCACCACGTGAGGTTTCTGGATCTCGACAGCCCCAGCATTTT.

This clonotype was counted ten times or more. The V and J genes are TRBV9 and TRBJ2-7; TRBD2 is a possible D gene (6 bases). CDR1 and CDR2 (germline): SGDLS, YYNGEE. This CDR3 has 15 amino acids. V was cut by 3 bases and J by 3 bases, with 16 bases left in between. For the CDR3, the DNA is TGTGCCAGCAGCGGTCCGAATCAGCGGGTCTACGAGCAGTACTTC. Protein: CASSGPNQRVYEQYF.

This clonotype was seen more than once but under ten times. The CDR3 protein is CSARERGSYNEQFF. Here the CDR3 DNA reads TGCAGTGCTAGAGAGAGGGGCTCCTACAATGAGCAGTTCTTC. The V and J genes are TRBV20-1 and TRBJ2-1, with D possibly being TRBD1 or TRBD2 (5 bases each). The CDR3 totals 14 residues. The germline V gene encodes CDR1 DFQATT and CDR2 SNEGSKA (reference sequence). V lost 0 bases, J lost 0 bases, and 6 bases lay in between.

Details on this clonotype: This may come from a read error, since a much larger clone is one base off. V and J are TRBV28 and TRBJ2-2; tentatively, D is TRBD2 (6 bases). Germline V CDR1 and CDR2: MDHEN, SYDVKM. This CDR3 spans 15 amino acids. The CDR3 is CVSSFRLVNTGELFF. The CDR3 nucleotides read TGTGTCAGCAGTTTCCGACTAGTAAACACCGGGGAGCTGTTTTTT.

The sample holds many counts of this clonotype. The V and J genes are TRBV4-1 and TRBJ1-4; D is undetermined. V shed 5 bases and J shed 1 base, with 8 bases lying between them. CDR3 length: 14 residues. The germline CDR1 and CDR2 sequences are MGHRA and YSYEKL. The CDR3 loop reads CASSSHRTNEKLFF. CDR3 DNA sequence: TGCGCCAGCAGCTCACATAGAACTAATGAAAAACTGTTTTTT.